Below are 26 T cell receptor beta chains sequenced from a single sample in a study of T cell responses to AZD1222 COVID-19 vaccine. The method was immunoSEQ multiplex PCR; TCRdb's version includes in-frame clones alone and lacks a portion of them. The profile shows about 130,000 clones, 85% to 90% of them singletons. This specimen consisted of peripheral blood, obtained on day 0 of AZD1222 vaccination. Every receptor here comes from an adult in good health.

The chain couples TRBV3-1 (or the pseudogene TRBV3-2) to TRBJ2-3; D is tentatively TRBD1 or TRBD2 (6 bases each). CDR3 size: 15 residues. Germline V gene data show CDR1 as LGHDT and CDR2 as YNNKEL (reference sequence). Trimming removed 5 bases from V and 0 bases from J, with 12 bases in between. The CDR3 nucleotides read TGTGCCAGCAGCGTTCGGGGGCGCAGCACAGATACGCAGTATTTT. Residues: CASSVRGRSTDTQYF.

The chain recombines TRBV10-3 with TRBJ2-1, with 9 nucleotides matching TRBD1. Germline V lookup: CDR1 ENHRY, CDR2 SYGVKD. The CDR3 is 15 amino acids. With 7 bases clipped from V and 6 bases from J, the junction kept 10 bases outside the gene matches. CDR3 DNA sequence: TGTGCCATCAATGCGGACAGGGGAGATATCAATGAGCAGTTCTTC. Translation gives CAINADRGDINEQFF.

The CDR3 nucleotides read TGCAGCGCGGGGGACAGGGTTACGCAAGATACGCAGTATTTT. Translated, it gives CSAGDRVTQDTQYF. V usage is TRBV29-1 and J usage is TRBJ2-3, with 9 bases matching TRBD1. The CDR3 length is 14 residues. Germline trimming cut 7 bases from V and 5 bases from J; bases unmatched to any gene: 10. Germline CDR1 and CDR2: SQVTM and ANQGSEA.

The rearrangement joins TRBV6-2 or TRBV6-3 to TRBJ2-7, with D perhaps TRBD1 or TRBD2 (5 bases each). Germline lookup yields CDR1 MNHEY and CDR2 SVGEGT. The CDR3 runs 14 residues. Trimming pared 2 bases from V and 4 bases from J, leaving 12 bases between. CDR3 coding DNA: TGTGCCAGCAGTTACAAAGAGGGACCATACGAGCAGTACTTC. This gives the protein CASSYKEGPYEQYF.

The chain employs TRBV5-6 and TRBJ2-7, with D unresolved. Germline CDR1 and CDR2: SGHDT and YYEEEE. The CDR3 contains 12 residues. V was pared by 3 bases and J by 6 bases, with 10 bases between. The CDR3 region has the DNA TGTGCCAGCAGCTCTCGGAGAGGCGAGCAGTACTTC. This translates into CASSSRRGEQYF.

The V and J genes are TRBV2 and TRBJ1-2, with D tentatively TRBD1 (5 bases). This CDR3 comprises 11 residues. The germline V gene has CDR1 SNHLY and CDR2 FYNNEI. Trimming took 5 bases from V and 10 from J, leaving 11 bases between them. In nucleotides, the CDR3 is TGTGCCAGCAGTTTGACAGAACTCTACACCTTC. It is translated as CASSLTELYTF.

This rearrangement joins TRBV7-9 to TRBJ1-2; D gene uncertain. Germline lookup yields CDR1 SEHNR and CDR2 FQNEAQ (reference sequence). The V gene lost 0 bases and the J gene lost 2 bases, with 4 bases spanning the gap. The CDR3 spans 13 residues. CDR3 nucleotide sequence: TGTGCCAGCAGCTTAGCAGAAAACTATGGCTACACCTTC. Amino acids: CASSLAENYGYTF.

The chain carries TRBV4-3 and TRBJ1-3, with D perhaps matching TRBD1 (5 bases). V was clipped by 4 bases and J by 3 bases, with 13 bases between them. The CDR3 length is 15 residues. Germline lookup yields CDR1 LGHNA and CDR2 YSLEER. The CDR3 nucleotides are TGCGCCAGCAGCCTCCACGGGGGAGATGGAAACACCATATATTTT. Translation gives CASSLHGGDGNTIYF.

J is TRBJ2-7 and V is TRBV10-1; possibly TRBD1 or TRBD2 for D (5 bases each). From germline, CDR1 is WNHNN and CDR2 SYGVQD (reference sequence). This CDR3 contains 14 residues. Trimming took 0 bases from V and 7 from J, leaving 13 bases between them. CDR3 nucleotide sequence: TGCGCCAGCAGTGAGTCAAGGGACGTAGTGGAGCAGTACTTC. Its protein is CASSESRDVVEQYF.

The chain has TRBV7-6 and TRBJ1-5; D unresolved. V lost 5 bases and J 0 bases, leaving 11 bases between the germline ends. The CDR3 is made up of 15 amino acids. Germline CDR1 is SGHVS and CDR2 is FNYEAQ. CDR3 loop: CASSPGGPSNQPQHF. The CDR3 coding sequence is TGTGCCAGCAGCCCCGGAGGCCCTAGCAATCAGCCCCAGCATTTT.

V and J are TRBV7-2 and TRBJ1-5; D is unclear. The CDR3 is 13 amino acids. Germline-derived CDR1 and CDR2 are SGHTA and FQGNSA. V lost 2 bases, J lost 6 bases, and 8 bases lay in between. CDR3 region: CASSLKSAQPQHF. The CDR3 nucleotides read TGTGCCAGCAGCTTAAAATCCGCTCAGCCCCAGCATTTT. The whole variable domain, filled in from reference TRBV7-2 and TRBJ1-5, reads GAGVSQSPSNKVTEKGKDVELRCDPISGHTALYWYRQSLGQGLEFLIYFQGNSAPDKSGLPSDRFSAERTGGSVSTLTIQRTQQEDSAVYLCASSLKSAQPQHFGDGTRLSIL.

The chain recombines TRBV6-2 or TRBV6-3 with TRBJ1-6, with D unresolved. The germline gives CDR1 MNHEY, CDR2 SVGEGT. This CDR3 comprises 13 residues. Between the trimmed V and J ends, which lost 2 bases and 10 bases, there was a span of 9 bases. CDR3 sequence: CASSYGISSPLHF. The CDR3 coding sequence is TGTGCCAGCAGTTACGGGATTTCCTCACCCCTCCACTTT.

The rearrangement joins TRBV29-1 to TRBJ1-4; 7 bases agree with TRBD1. Germline trimming cut 2 bases from V and 8 bases from J; bases unmatched to any gene: 8. Germline V gene data show CDR1 as SQVTM and CDR2 as ANQGSEA. The CDR3 length is 14 residues. CDR3 sequence reads: CSVEWSGRGEKLFF. The DNA of the CDR3 is TGCAGCGTTGAATGGTCGGGCAGGGGGGAAAAACTGTTTTTT.

This rearrangement joins TRBV10-1 to TRBJ2-1, with D maybe TRBD2 (6 bases). The CDR3 totals 16 residues. V gave up 6 bases and J gave up 0 bases, with 15 bases separating them. Germline CDR1 reads WNHNN; CDR2 reads SYGVQD (reference sequence). CDR3 DNA: TGCGCCAGCAGCGGGACGGGGGAGAGCTCCTACAATGAGCAGTTCTTC. Its protein product is CASSGTGESSYNEQFF.

V usage is TRBV19 and J usage is TRBJ1-2, with a weak D call TRBD1 (5 bases). The CDR3 sequence is 14 residues long. Germline V gene lookup returns CDR1 LNHDA and CDR2 SQIVND (reference sequence). The ends were cut back, 3 bases at V and 7 bases at J, with 15 bases in the middle. In DNA form, the CDR3 reads TGTGCCAGTAGTATGAGAGGGGCTGGAAGTGGCTACACCTTC. It specifies CASSMRGAGSGYTF.

In this sample, this clone turned up once. In the same sample, other DNA sequences code for this CDR3. J is TRBJ2-7 and V is TRBV28; 7 positions agree with TRBD2. This CDR3 comprises 16 residues. V lost 3 bases, J lost 4 bases, and 12 bases stayed unmatched. Germline-derived CDR1 and CDR2 are MDHEN and SYDVKM. The CDR3 sequence is CASSFGGSGHYYEQYF. The CDR3, as DNA: TGTGCCAGCAGTTTCGGTGGTAGCGGGCATTATTACGAGCAGTACTTC.

This rearrangement joins TRBV18 to TRBJ1-4; no definite D call. The CDR3 is made up of 18 amino acids. CDR1 and CDR2 from the germline V gene are KGHSH and LQKENI. V was trimmed by 2 bases and J by 0 bases, leaving 16 bases between them. The CDR3 region is CASSPIQSTLTTNEKLFF. The CDR3 DNA reads as TGTGCCAGCTCACCAATACAGAGCACACTAACAACTAATGAAAAACTGTTTTTT.

In its sample, this clone was seen once. The rearrangement links TRBV5-6 to TRBJ2-7; tentatively, D is TRBD2 (6 bases). The V end was cut by 7 bases, the J end by 0 bases, with 17 bases between. Germline V gene lookup returns CDR1 SGHDT and CDR2 YYEEEE. CDR3 length: 15 amino acids. The CDR3 nucleotides read TGTGCCAGCCCCGCCGGGGGTACCAGCTCCTACGAGCAGTACTTC. It codes for CASPAGGTSSYEQYF.

This clone was observed a single time. CDR3 in DNA: TGTGCCAGTAGTTTTCCGGGGGGGAGGGCACTCACCGGGGAGCTGTTTTTT. It yields the protein CASSFPGGRALTGELFF. The V gene is TRBV19, the J gene TRBJ2-2; TRBD2 agrees at 8 bases. The trim removed 5 bases at V and 4 bases at J, leaving 12 bases unmatched. Germline CDR1 reads LNHDA; CDR2 reads SQIVND (reference sequence). The CDR3 length is 17 residues.

The CDR3 bases are TGTGCCAGCAGTCTCTCCGGGGAGCTGTTTTTT. Encoded protein: CASSLSGELFF. The chain has TRBV3-1 (or the pseudogene TRBV3-2) and TRBJ2-2, with D unresolved. The germline V gene has CDR1 LGHDT and CDR2 YNNKEL (reference sequence). Between the trimmed V and J ends, which lost 6 bases and 6 bases, there was a span of 5 bases. This CDR3 contains 11 residues.

This chain connects TRBV19 to TRBJ1-6; D unresolved. Germline loops: CDR1 LNHDA, CDR2 SQIVND (reference sequence). This CDR3 comprises 13 residues. The V and J ends lost 6 bases and 7 bases respectively, with 10 bases between them. CDR3 DNA: TGTGCCAGTAGGGAGGTCGAAAATTCACCCCTCCACTTT. This translates into CASREVENSPLHF.

The chain combines TRBV10-2 with TRBJ1-2; possibly TRBD1 for D (6 bases). CDR1 is WSHSY and CDR2 is SAAADI in the germline V gene. CDR3 length: 15 amino acids. The ends were cut back, 3 bases at V and 3 bases at J, with 14 bases in the middle. For the CDR3, the DNA is TGCGCCAGCAGTGATTCCAGGGGCACACACTATGGCTACACCTTC. Amino acid sequence: CASSDSRGTHYGYTF.

The V call is TRBV7-9, the J call TRBJ1-6; maybe TRBD1 (5 bases). Trimming pared 3 bases from V and 8 bases from J, leaving 20 bases between. The germline CDR1 and CDR2 sequences are SEHNR and FQNEAQ (reference sequence). CDR3 size: 17 residues. The CDR3 DNA sequence: TGTGCCAGCAGCTTGGGGGACCGGACGGGGAGTGATTCACCCCTCCACTTT. This sequence encodes CASSLGDRTGSDSPLHF.

The genes are TRBV10-2 and TRBJ2-1; 7 bases map to TRBD2. Trimming took 5 bases from V and 5 from J; bases not matched to a gene: 9. In germline, CDR1 is WSHSY, CDR2 SAAADI. The CDR3 covers 15 residues. CDR3 protein: CASSKGAGDDNEQFF. CDR3 coding DNA: TGCGCCAGCAGTAAAGGGGCGGGGGACGACAATGAGCAGTTCTTC.

The V and J genes are TRBV5-1 and TRBJ2-7; D might be TRBD1 or TRBD2, each matching 5 bases. Trimming left V 4 bases short and J 5 bases short, with 19 bases between. Per germline, CDR1 SGHRS and CDR2 YFSETQ. The CDR3 is 15 residues long. The CDR3 sequence: CASSPVEGLNHEQYF. For the CDR3, the DNA is TGCGCCAGCAGCCCGGTAGAGGGGCTCAACCACGAGCAGTACTTC.

The gene calls are TRBV6-1 and TRBJ2-7; D assignment may be TRBD1 or TRBD2 (6 bases each). Germline CDR1 is MNHNS and CDR2 is SASEGT. Between the trimmed V and J ends, which lost 2 bases and 1 base, there was a span of 9 bases. CDR3 size: 14 residues. The CDR3 nucleotides read TGTGCCAGCAGTGAACAGGGGACTTCCTACGAGCAGTACTTC. Protein product: CASSEQGTSYEQYF.